The TCR beta chain described here comes from a study of T cell responses to AZD1222 COVID-19 vaccine. Sequencing was performed with immunoSEQ multiplex PCR; in TCRdb, only in-frame clones are kept and a portion is missing. The sample comprises roughly 99,000 clones, approximately 90% of which are singletons, and 4.5% to 6% rests with the top ten. About this clone itself: In the same sample, other DNA sequences code for this CDR3.

This CDR3 has 14 amino acids. V trimming: 4 bases; J trimming: 1 base; junction bases outside the gene matches: 0. Germline assignment: CDR1 SNHLY and CDR2 FYNNEI. This TCR was sampled from an adult who received the AZD1222 COVID-19 vaccine. The V call is TRBV2, the J call TRBJ2-3, with 9 bases fitting TRBD1. Sequences were derived from peripheral blood, sampled 28 days after the second AZD1222 dose. In DNA form, the CDR3 reads TGTGCCAGCAGTGGGACAGGGGGCACAGATACGCAGTATTTT. Translated, it gives CASSGTGGTDTQYF.